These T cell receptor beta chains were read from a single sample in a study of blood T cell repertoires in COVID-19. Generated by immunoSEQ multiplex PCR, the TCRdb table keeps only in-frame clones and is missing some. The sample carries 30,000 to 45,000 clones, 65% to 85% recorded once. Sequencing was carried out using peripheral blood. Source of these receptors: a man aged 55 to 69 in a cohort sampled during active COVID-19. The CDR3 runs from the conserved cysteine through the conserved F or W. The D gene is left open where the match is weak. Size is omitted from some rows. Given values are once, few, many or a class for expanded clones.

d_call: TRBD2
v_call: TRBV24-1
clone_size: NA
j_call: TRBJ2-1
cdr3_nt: TGTGCCACCAGTGATTTTGGCGGGGGGTCCCACAATGAGCAGTTCTTC
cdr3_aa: CATSDFGGGSHNEQFF

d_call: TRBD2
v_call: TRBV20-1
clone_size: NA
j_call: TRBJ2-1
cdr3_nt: TGCAGATTAGCGGGGAACAATGAGCAGTTCTTC
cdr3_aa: CRLAGNNEQFF

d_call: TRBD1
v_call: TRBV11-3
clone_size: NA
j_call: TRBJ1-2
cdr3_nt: TGTGCCAGCAGCCCAGAGGGACAGAACTATGGCTACACCTTC
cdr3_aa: CASSPEGQNYGYTF

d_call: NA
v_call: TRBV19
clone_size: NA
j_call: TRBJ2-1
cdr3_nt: TGTGCCAGTAGTATCTTTGATGAGCAGTTCTTC
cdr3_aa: CASSIFDEQFF

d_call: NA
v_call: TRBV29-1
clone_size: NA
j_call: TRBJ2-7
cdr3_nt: TGCAGCGTGACCGCGGGCGGGGTTGACGAGCAGTACTTC
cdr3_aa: CSVTAGGVDEQYF

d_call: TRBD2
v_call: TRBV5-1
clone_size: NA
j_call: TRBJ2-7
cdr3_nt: TGCGCCAGCAGCTTGGAGCGGGAGGTGTCCGAGCAGTACTTC
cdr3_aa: CASSLEREVSEQYF

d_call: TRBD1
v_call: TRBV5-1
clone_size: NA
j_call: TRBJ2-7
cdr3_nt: TGCGCCAGCAGTATTGACAGGGCCTTGGAGCAGTACTTC
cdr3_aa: CASSIDRALEQYF

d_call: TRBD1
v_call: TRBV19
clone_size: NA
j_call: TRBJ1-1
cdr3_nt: TGTGCCAGTAGTACGGGGACAGGGACAGTGAACACTGAAGCTTTCTTT
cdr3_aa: CASSTGTGTVNTEAFF

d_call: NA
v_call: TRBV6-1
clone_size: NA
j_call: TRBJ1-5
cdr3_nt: TGTGCCAGCAGTGAAACGGGCGGGCCCAATCAGCCCCAGCATTTT
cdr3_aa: CASSETGGPNQPQHF

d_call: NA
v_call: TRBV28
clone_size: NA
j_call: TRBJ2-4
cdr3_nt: TGTGCCAGCACTCCCCGGGGAAACGTAGCCAAAAACATTCAGTACTTC
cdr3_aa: CASTPRGNVAKNIQYF

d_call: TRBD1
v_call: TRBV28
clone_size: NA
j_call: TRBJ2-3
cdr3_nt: TGTGCCAGCAGTTTCCTCCAGACAGGGGATGACGATACGCAGTATTTT
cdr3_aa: CASSFLQTGDDDTQYF

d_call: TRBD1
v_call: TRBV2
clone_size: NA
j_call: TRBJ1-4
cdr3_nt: TGTGCCGATTCTAGGGGGCATCCGGCAACTAATGAAAAACTGTTTTTT
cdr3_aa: CADSRGHPATNEKLFF

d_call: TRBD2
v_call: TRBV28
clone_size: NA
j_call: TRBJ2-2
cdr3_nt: TGTGCCAGCAGTTTTGGGGGGGAGTACACCGGGGAGCTGTTTTTT
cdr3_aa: CASSFGGEYTGELFF

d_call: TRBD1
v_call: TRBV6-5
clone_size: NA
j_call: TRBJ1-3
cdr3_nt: TGTGCCAGCAGTTACGACAGGGCGGGCAAAGGAAACACCATATATTTT
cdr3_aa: CASSYDRAGKGNTIYF

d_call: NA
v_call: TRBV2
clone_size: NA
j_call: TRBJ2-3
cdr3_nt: TGTGCCAGCAGAGCTACAGGGGGGGGCGATACGCAGTATTTT
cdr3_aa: CASRATGGGDTQYF

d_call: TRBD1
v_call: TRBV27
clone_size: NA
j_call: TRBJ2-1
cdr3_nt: TGTGCCAGCAGTTTGGTATTCAGGGGGAACAATGAGCAGTTCTTC
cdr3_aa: CASSLVFRGNNEQFF

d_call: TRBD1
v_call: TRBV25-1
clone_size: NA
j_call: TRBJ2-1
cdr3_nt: TGTGCCAGCGGGCCCGTACAGGGGGTGGAGGGTGAGCAGTTCTTC
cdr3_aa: CASGPVQGVEGEQFF

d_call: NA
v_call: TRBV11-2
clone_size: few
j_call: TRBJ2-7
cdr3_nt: TGTGCCAGCAGTTACGGGGGTGAACAGTACTTC
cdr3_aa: CASSYGGEQYF

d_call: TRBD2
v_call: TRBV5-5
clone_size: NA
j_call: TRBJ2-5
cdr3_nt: TGTGCCAGCAGCTTGAGCCGGGCGGGACTAGGGCCCCAAGAGACCCAGTACTTC
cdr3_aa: CASSLSRAGLGPQETQYF

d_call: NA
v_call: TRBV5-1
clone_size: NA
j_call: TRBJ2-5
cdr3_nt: TGCGCCAGCAGTTGGACACGGAGAGAAGAGACCCAGTACTTC
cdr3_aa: CASSWTRREETQYF

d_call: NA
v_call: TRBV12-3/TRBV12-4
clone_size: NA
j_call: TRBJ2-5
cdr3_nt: TGTGCCAGCAGTTTTGAGGAGGGAGGGACCCAGTACTTC
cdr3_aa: CASSFEEGGTQYF

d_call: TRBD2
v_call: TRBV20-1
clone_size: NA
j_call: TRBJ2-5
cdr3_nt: TGCAGTCCTGAGGGGAGCGGGGGAAGGTACTTC
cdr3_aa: CSPEGSGGRYF

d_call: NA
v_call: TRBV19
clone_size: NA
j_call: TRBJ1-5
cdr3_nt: TGTGCCAGTACCGATGGGAGGGCCCAACAGCCCCAGCATTTT
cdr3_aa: CASTDGRAQQPQHF

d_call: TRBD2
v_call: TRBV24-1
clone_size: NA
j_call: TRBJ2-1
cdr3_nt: TGTGCCACCAGTGGCCGGACTAGCGGGAGGCTGGGTTACAATGAGCAGTTCTTC
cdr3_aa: CATSGRTSGRLGYNEQFF

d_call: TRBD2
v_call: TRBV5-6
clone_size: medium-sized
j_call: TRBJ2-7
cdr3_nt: TGTGCCAGCAGCTTCGGGCCGGCTAGCGGGCCTACGTGGCAGTACTTC
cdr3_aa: CASSFGPASGPTWQYF

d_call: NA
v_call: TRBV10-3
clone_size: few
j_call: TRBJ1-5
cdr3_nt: TGTGCCATCAGTGATTTAGGGGCGCAGCAGCCCCAGCATTTT
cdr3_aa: CAISDLGAQQPQHF